The present T cell receptor beta chain was sequenced within a study of siplizumab effects on memory and regulatory T cells. General observations from the study: Contribution to the alloresponse seemed major for naive T cells, which also seemed more diverse than memory cells. Solely a minor proportion of alloreactive clones could be assigned to unstimulated subsets.

In each sample, roughly 100,000 TCR templates were assayed. The protocol was immunoSEQ multiplex PCR, while the TCRdb copy is restricted to in-frame clones and leaves out a portion. The sample has some 100,000 clones, around 90% seen once. This clone appeared a single time. Its target is not known. CDR3 size: 15 residues. The germline V and J ends were trimmed by 2 bases and 5 bases, with 13 bases remaining between them. The germline gives CDR1 MGHRA, CDR2 YSYEKL. Sequencing was done on a sample of Tregs sorted from blood. This chain joins TRBV4-1 and TRBJ2-4, with D possibly being TRBD1 (6 bases). This receptor was identified in a human donor in good health. CDR3 DNA sequence: TGCGCCAGCAGCCAAACACAGGGCTACCAAAACATTCAGTACTTC. This sequence encodes CASSQTQGYQNIQYF.